The next 4 T cell receptor beta chains were all read from a single sample in a study of blood T cell repertoires in COVID-19. Measured with immunoSEQ multiplex PCR; TCRdb has only the in-frame clones, and not every one. The sample holds fewer than 100,000 clones, around 90% seen once. Sequencing was performed on peripheral blood. These receptors originate from a woman aged 80 or over with acute or convalescent COVID-19.

The chain has TRBV4-1 and TRBJ2-5; D perhaps matches TRBD2 (6 bases). V lost 0 bases to trimming and J lost 5 bases, with 13 bases between them. Looked up from germline, CDR1 is MGHRA and CDR2 is YSYEKL. The CDR3 sequence is 15 residues long. CDR3 in amino acids: CASSQDGMGRETQYF. The CDR3 region has the DNA TGCGCCAGCAGCCAAGATGGAATGGGGAGGGAGACCCAGTACTTC.

The chain is built from TRBV3-1 (or the pseudogene TRBV3-2) and TRBJ1-1; no clear D. The germline V gene has CDR1 LGHDT and CDR2 YNNKEL (reference sequence). The CDR3 loop spans 13 amino acids. With 1 base removed from V and 1 base from J, the gap between germline ends came to 4 bases. CDR3 protein: CASSQVRNTEAFF. CDR3 bases: TGTGCCAGCAGCCAAGTCCGGAACACTGAAGCTTTCTTT.

The chain links TRBV2 to TRBJ2-5; no reliable D call. The CDR3 length is 13 residues. CDR1 and CDR2 from the germline V gene are SNHLY and FYNNEI. V was shortened by 3 bases and J by 8 bases, with 13 bases between the two germline ends. The CDR3 here is CASSEGWARTQYF. The CDR3 DNA sequence: TGTGCCAGCAGTGAGGGCTGGGCTCGCACCCAGTACTTC.

This clone was found once. J is TRBJ1-3 and V is TRBV19, with no clear D. In germline, CDR1 is LNHDA, CDR2 SQIVND (reference sequence). The CDR3 spans 15 residues. Trimming took off 5 bases at V and 3 bases at J, with 14 bases between the two ends. CDR3 in amino acids: CASSHRSQIGNTIYF. The DNA of the CDR3 is TGTGCCAGTAGTCACCGGAGTCAGATTGGAAACACCATATATTTT. The variable domain in full, with the rest retrieved from reference TRBV19 and TRBJ1-3, is DGGITQSPKYLFRKEGQNVTLSCEQNLNHDAMYWYRQDPGQGLRLIYYSQIVNDFQKGDIAEGYSVSREKKESFPLTVTSAQKNPTAFYLCASSHRSQIGNTIYFGEGSWLTVV.